This TCR beta chain was recovered during a study of identical twins. Study-level findings and limits: There were fewer insertions in abundant cord blood beta clonotypes, but memory repertoires showed no such pattern.

As concerns this clonotype: Its antigen is as yet unknown.

Each cDNA held unique molecular identifiers, and template switching gave it a universal primer site. MiXCR was run by TCRdb on the 5' RACE reads, yielding one entry per CDR3 protein. The table lists about 550,000 distinct CDR3 sequences, about a fifth of them singletons. The sample was also reused in another study, on yellow fever vaccine responses in identical twins.

What was sequenced was CD4+ T cells sorted from blood. The source of this sequence is a woman in her late teens or twenties in good health.

CDR3 nucleotide sequence: TGTGCCATCAGTGAGTCTGGCTTAAACACTGAAGCTTTCTTT. It codes for CAISESGLNTEAFF. The chain links TRBV10-3 to TRBJ1-1; no firm D call. The CDR3 extends over 14 amino acids. V lost 0 bases and J lost 2, with 7 bases in between. Germline loops: CDR1 ENHRY, CDR2 SYGVKD.